This T cell receptor (beta chain) was documented in a study of long-term antiretroviral therapy in people with HIV. The CDR3 is made up of 16 amino acids. V dropped 5 bases and J dropped 2 bases, with 17 bases sitting between them. Germline CDR1 LNHNV, CDR2 YYDKDF (reference sequence). Researchers ran immunoSEQ v3.0 at survey level. Sequenced by immunoSEQ multiplex PCR; TCRdb stores in-frame clones only, minus some. The profile covers 20,000 to 25,000 clones, with around four fifths appearing a single time and approximately 12% taken by the ten largest. This clone is a singleton in its sample. Sequenced here: unsorted PBMCs, sampled 1.6 years after starting antiretroviral therapy. This receptor was identified in a man in his forties with HIV. The gene calls are TRBV15 and TRBJ2-3; weak D call: TRBD1 (6 bases). The CDR3 here is CATSFKSQGYTDTQYF. The CDR3 DNA reads as TGTGCCACCAGCTTTAAGTCACAGGGATACACAGATACGCAGTATTTT.